This T cell receptor (beta chain) came from a study of response to subunit inactivated influenza vaccine. Study-level points and caveats: There was a suggestion from the authors that each seasonal influenza vaccination recruits few new T cells.

V was pared by 1 base and J by 3 bases, with 4 bases between. Germline CDR1 reads DFQATT; CDR2 reads SNEGSKA (reference sequence). The CDR3 is 11 residues long. TCRdb re-analysed the RT-PCR reads in MiXCR, keeping a single row per CDR3 protein. The sample includes over 400,000 distinct CDR3 sequences, approximately 12% of them seen just once. As concerns this clonotype: What it binds is unknown.

The receptor was isolated from a man between 45 and 60 years old who received an inactivated influenza vaccine. The chain joins TRBV20-1 to TRBJ2-7; no clear D. The source material was PBMCs from blood, sampled about 6 weeks after vaccination. The CDR3 protein is CSARVGYEQYF. The CDR3 region has the DNA TGCAGTGCTAGAGTAGGCTACGAGCAGTACTTC.